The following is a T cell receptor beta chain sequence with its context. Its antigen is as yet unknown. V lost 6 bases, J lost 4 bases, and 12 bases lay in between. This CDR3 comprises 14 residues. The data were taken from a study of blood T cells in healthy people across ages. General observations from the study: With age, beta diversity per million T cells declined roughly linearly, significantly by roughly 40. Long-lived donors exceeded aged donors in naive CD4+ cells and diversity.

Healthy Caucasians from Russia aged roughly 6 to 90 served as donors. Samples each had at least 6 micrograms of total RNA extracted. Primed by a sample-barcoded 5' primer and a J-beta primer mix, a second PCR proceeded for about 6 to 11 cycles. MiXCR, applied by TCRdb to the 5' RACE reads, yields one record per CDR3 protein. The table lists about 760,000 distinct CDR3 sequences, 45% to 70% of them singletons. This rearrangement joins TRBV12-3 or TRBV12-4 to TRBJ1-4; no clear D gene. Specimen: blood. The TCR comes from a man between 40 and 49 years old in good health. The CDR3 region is CASSTAVNNEKLFF. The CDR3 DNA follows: TGTGCCAGCAGCACCGCAGTCAATAATGAAAAACTGTTTTTT.